Shown below are 5 T cell receptor beta chains from a single sample sequenced in a study of shared clonotypes between healthy human individuals. TCRdb's table, derived via immunoSEQ multiplex PCR, lists solely in-frame clones and lacks some. The profile shows about 2,200,000 clones, roughly 91% of them singletons. As defined, naive CD8 cells were CD45RO-negative and positively selected for CCR7, with terminally differentiated effector memory CD45RA+ cells excluded. Sequenced sample: naive CD8+ T cells from PBMCs. The receptors were gathered from a man aged 18 to 29 in good health. Some clones in this sample may be carry-over from other donors' samples.

This chain joins TRBV10-3 and TRBJ2-7; either TRBD1 or TRBD2 may supply D (5 bases each). The CDR3 runs to 14 residues. Germline V gene lookup returns CDR1 ENHRY and CDR2 SYGVKD. V was cut by 6 bases and J by 5 bases, with 17 bases left in between. The CDR3 bases are TGTGCCATCAGCGGCCGGGACCTCACCCACGAGCAGTACTTC. Its protein is CAISGRDLTHEQYF.

Details on this clone: The sample contains more than one DNA sequence encoding this CDR3. The J gene is TRBJ2-1, the V gene TRBV27; 7 nucleotides agree with TRBD2. CDR3 size: 14 residues. Germline V gives CDR1 MNHEY, CDR2 SMNVEV (reference sequence). V lost 2 bases, J lost 7 bases, and 5 bases stayed unmatched. CDR3 in amino acids: CASSLVGGPNEQFF. In DNA, the CDR3 is TGTGCCAGCAGTTTAGTGGGAGGGCCAAATGAGCAGTTCTTC.

This clone was counted between two and nine times. The gene calls are TRBV7-3 and TRBJ1-1; no firm D call. Germline-derived CDR1 and CDR2 are SGHTA and FQGTGA. The V end was cut by 4 bases, the J end by 5 bases, with 11 bases between. This CDR3 comprises 13 residues. Written as DNA, the CDR3 is TGTGCCAGCAGCTCCACCGGGCGGACTGAAGCTTTCTTT. Translation gives CASSSTGRTEAFF.

The chain has TRBV19 and TRBJ1-2; TRBD1 is a possible D gene (5 bases). The CDR3 consists of 12 residues. V was trimmed by 3 bases and J by 8 bases, leaving 10 bases between them. Germline values: CDR1 LNHDA, CDR2 SQIVND (reference sequence). DNA of the CDR3: TGTGCCAGTAGTATGGCAGGGTACGGCTACACCTTC. The encoded protein is CASSMAGYGYTF.

The chain carries TRBV4-3 and TRBJ2-2; tentative D call: TRBD2 (5 bases). This CDR3 has 18 amino acids. Germline V gene data show CDR1 as LGHNA and CDR2 as YSLEER. Trimming cost V 2 bases and J 1 base, with 17 bases left between them. The CDR3 DNA reads as TGCGCCAGCAGCCAATATACGGAGGACTTTGAGAACACCGGGGAGCTGTTTTTT. Translation gives CASSQYTEDFENTGELFF.